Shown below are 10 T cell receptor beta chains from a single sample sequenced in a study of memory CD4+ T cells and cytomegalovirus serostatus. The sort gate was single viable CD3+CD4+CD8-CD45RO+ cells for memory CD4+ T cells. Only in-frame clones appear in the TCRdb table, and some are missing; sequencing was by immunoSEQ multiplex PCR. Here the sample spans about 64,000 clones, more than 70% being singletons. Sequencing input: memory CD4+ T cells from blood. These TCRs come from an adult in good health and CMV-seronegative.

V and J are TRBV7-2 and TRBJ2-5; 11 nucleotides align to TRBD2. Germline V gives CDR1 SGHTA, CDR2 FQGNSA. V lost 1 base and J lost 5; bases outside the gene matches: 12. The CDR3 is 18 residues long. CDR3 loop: CASSLGSLAGGPGETQYF. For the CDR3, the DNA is TGTGCCAGCAGCTTAGGGTCCTTAGCGGGAGGGCCAGGGGAGACCCAGTACTTC. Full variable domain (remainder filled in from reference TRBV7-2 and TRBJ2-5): GAGVSQSPSNKVTEKGKDVELRCDPISGHTALYWYRQSLGQGLEFLIYFQGNSAPDKSGLPSDRFSAERTGGSVSTLTIQRTQQEDSAVYLCASSLGSLAGGPGETQYFGPGTRLLVL.

The CDR3 DNA sequence: TGTGCCAGCAGTTCGAGCGGGAGCGGCACAGATACGCAGTATTTT. This gives the protein CASSSSGSGTDTQYF. The chain couples TRBV28 to TRBJ2-3; TRBD2 matches at 8 bases. The CDR3 is made up of 15 amino acids. With 4 bases clipped from V and 1 base from J, the junction kept 4 bases outside the gene matches. Germline V gene lookup returns CDR1 MDHEN and CDR2 SYDVKM.

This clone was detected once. CDR3 region: CAGRRGTEAFF. CDR3 DNA sequence: TGTGCCGGACGCAGGGGCACTGAAGCTTTCTTT. The chain links TRBV6-1 to TRBJ1-1; D possibly corresponds to TRBD1 (6 bases). Per germline, CDR1 MNHNS and CDR2 SASEGT. Trimming took 11 bases from V and 4 from J, leaving 11 bases between them. The CDR3 length is 11 residues.

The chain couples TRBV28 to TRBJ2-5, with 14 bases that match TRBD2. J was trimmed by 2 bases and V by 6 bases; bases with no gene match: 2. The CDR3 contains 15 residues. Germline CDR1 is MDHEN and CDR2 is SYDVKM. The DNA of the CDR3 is TGTGCCAGCAGAGGGACTAGCGGGAGTCAAGAGACCCAGTACTTC. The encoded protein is CASRGTSGSQETQYF. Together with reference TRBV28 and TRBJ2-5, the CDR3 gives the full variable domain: DVKVTQSSRYLVKRTGEKVFLECVQDMDHENMFWYRQDPGLGLRLIYFSYDVKMKEKGDIPEGYSVSREKKERFSLILESASTNQTSMYLCASRGTSGSQETQYFGPGTRLLVL.

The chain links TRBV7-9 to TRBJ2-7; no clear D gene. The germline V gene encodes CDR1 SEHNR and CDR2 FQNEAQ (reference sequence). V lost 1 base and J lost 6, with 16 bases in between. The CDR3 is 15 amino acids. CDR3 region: CASSLGIATTGEQYF. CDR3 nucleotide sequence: TGTGCCAGCAGCTTAGGCATTGCCACAACCGGCGAGCAGTACTTC. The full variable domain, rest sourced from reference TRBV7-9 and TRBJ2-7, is DTGVSQNPRHKITKRGQNVTFRCDPISEHNRLYWYRQTLGQGPEFLTYFQNEAQLEKSRLLSDRFSAERPKGSFSTLEIQRTEQGDSAMYLCASSLGIATTGEQYFGPGTRLTVT.

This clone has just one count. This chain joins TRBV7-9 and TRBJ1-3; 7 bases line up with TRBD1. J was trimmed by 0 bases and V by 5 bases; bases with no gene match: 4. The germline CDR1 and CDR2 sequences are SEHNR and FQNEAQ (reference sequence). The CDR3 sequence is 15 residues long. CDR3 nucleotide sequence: TGTGCCAGCAGCCAGGGACAGAACTCTGGAAACACCATATATTTT. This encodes CASSQGQNSGNTIYF.

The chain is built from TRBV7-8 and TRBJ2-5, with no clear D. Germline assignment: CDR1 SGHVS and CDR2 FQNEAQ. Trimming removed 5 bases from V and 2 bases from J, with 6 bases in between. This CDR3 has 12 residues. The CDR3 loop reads CASSPAQETQYF. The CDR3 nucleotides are TGTGCCAGCAGCCCGGCTCAAGAGACCCAGTACTTC. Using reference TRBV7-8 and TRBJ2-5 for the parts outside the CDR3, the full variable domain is GAGVSQSPRYKVAKRGQDVALRCDPISGHVSLFWYQQALGQGPEFLTYFQNEAQLDKSGLPSDRFFAERPEGSVSTLKIQRTQQEDSAVYLCASSPAQETQYFGPGTRLLVL.

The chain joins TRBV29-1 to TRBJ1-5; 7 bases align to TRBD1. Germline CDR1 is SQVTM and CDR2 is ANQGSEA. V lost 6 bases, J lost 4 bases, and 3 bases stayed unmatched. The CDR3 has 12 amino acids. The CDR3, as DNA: TGCAGCGTAGGGGGCGGGAATCAGCCCCAGCATTTT. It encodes CSVGGGNQPQHF.

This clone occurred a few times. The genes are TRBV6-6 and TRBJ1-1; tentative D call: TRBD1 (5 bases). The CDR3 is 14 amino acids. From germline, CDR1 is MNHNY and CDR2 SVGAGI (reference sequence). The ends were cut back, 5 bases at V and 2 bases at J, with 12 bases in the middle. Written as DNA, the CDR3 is TGTGCCAGCAGTCCGGACATGACCAACACTGAAGCTTTCTTT. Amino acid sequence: CASSPDMTNTEAFF.

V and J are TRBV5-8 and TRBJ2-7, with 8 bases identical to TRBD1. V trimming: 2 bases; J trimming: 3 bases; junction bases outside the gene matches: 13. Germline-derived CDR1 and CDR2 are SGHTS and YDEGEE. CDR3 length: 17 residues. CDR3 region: CASSFGQGRFESYEQYF. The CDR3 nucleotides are TGTGCCAGCAGCTTTGGACAGGGCAGGTTCGAGAGCTACGAGCAGTACTTC.